The 10 T cell receptor beta chains in this list originate from one sample, sequenced in a study of shared clonotypes between healthy human individuals. Using immunoSEQ multiplex PCR, the repertoire was profiled, and TCRdb retains in-frame clones only, with some absent. The data show fewer than 200,000 clones, roughly 91% seen once. Material for sequencing was naive CD4+ T cells sorted from blood. The subset was: CD45RA+ positively selected. These receptors all stem from a woman aged 25 to 45 in good health.

The V gene is TRBV14, the J gene TRBJ2-5; tentatively, D is TRBD2 (6 bases). The end of the DNA fits TRBJ2-7 better, so the J call may be wrong. Germline-derived CDR1 and CDR2 are SGHDN and FVKESK. The CDR3 sequence is 12 residues long. CDR3 residues: CASGGTFYEQYF. The CDR3 DNA sequence: TGTGCCAGCGGCGGGACCTTCTACGAGCAGTACTTC.

The chain couples TRBV18 to TRBJ2-7; 10 positions match TRBD1. Germline CDR1 reads KGHSH; CDR2 reads LQKENI. Trimming removed 3 bases from V and 5 bases from J; junction bases left unmatched: 4. This CDR3 has 14 amino acids. CDR3 residues: CASSPGQGKDEQYF. Written as DNA, the CDR3 is TGTGCCAGCTCACCGGGACAGGGGAAAGACGAGCAGTACTTC.

The chain has TRBV19 and TRBJ1-5; D call uncertain. V was clipped by 3 bases and J by 3 bases, with 9 bases between them. The CDR3 loop spans 14 amino acids. CDR1 LNHDA and CDR2 SQIVND come from the germline V gene (reference sequence). The CDR3 nucleotides read TGTGCCAGTAGTATTCGAGGAGTCAATCAGCCCCAGCATTTT. Amino acid sequence: CASSIRGVNQPQHF.

The chain joins TRBV10-3 to TRBJ1-6; D not certain. The germline CDR1 and CDR2 sequences are ENHRY and SYGVKD. Trimming removed 8 bases at V and 0 bases at J, with 8 bases between. The CDR3 runs to 14 residues. The CDR3 loop is CAIGPNSYNSPLHF. The CDR3 nucleotides are TGTGCCATCGGACCCAACTCCTATAATTCACCCCTCCACTTT.

The CDR3 loop reads CASSRRRDTSLSDEQYF. CDR3 coding DNA: TGTGCCAGCAGCCGTCGCCGGGACACCTCTTTGAGCGACGAGCAGTACTTC. The genes are TRBV5-5 and TRBJ2-7; tentative D call: TRBD1 (6 bases). Deletions cut 4 bases from V and 5 bases from J, with 25 bases between. CDR3 length equals 17 residues. Looked up from germline, CDR1 is SGHKS and CDR2 is YYEKEE (reference sequence). The variable domain in full, with the rest retrieved from reference TRBV5-5 and TRBJ2-7, is DAGVTQSPTHLIKTRGQQVTLRCSPISGHKSVSWYQQVLGQGPQFIFQYYEKEERGRGNFPDRFSARQFPNYSSELNVNALLLGDSALYLCASSRRRDTSLSDEQYFGPGTRLTVT.

The rearrangement uses TRBV28 and TRBJ1-2; maybe TRBD1 (5 bases). V lost 6 bases to trimming and J lost 4 bases, with 12 bases between them. Germline V gene data show CDR1 as MDHEN and CDR2 as SYDVKM. This CDR3 contains 13 residues. DNA of the CDR3: TGTGCCAGCAGCCGGACGGGGGTCTATGGCTACACCTTC. Translation gives CASSRTGVYGYTF.

The V gene is TRBV2, the J gene TRBJ1-5; weak D call: TRBD1 (6 bases). The CDR3 consists of 14 residues. V lost 3 bases to trimming and J lost 5 bases, with 11 bases between them. CDR1 and CDR2 (germline): SNHLY, FYNNEI. CDR3 sequence reads: CASSDKTGDQPQHF. In DNA form, the CDR3 reads TGTGCCAGCAGTGATAAGACAGGTGATCAGCCCCAGCATTTT.

The chain couples TRBV5-4 to TRBJ2-5; D not certain. Germline CDR1 and CDR2: SGHNT and YYREEE (reference sequence). This CDR3 contains 13 residues. The V end lost 2 bases, the J end lost 11 bases, and 16 bases lay between the germline ends. The CDR3 is CASSFTAREEQYF. The CDR3 bases are TGTGCCAGCAGCTTCACAGCGCGAGAGGAGCAGTACTTC.

J is TRBJ1-1 and V is TRBV19; D gene unclear. Germline V gene lookup returns CDR1 LNHDA and CDR2 SQIVND (reference sequence). The CDR3 loop spans 11 amino acids. V lost 5 bases to trimming and J lost 6 bases, with 7 bases between them. The CDR3 DNA reads as TGTGCCAGTAGTCGGAGATCTGAAGCTTTCTTT. It translates to CASSRRSEAFF.

The chain links TRBV9 to TRBJ2-7, with TRBD2 identical over 9 bases. V trimming: 0 bases; J trimming: 4 bases; junction bases outside the gene matches: 5. CDR3 size: 15 residues. Germline V gene data show CDR1 as SGDLS and CDR2 as YYNGEE. CDR3 protein: CASSVEAGGPYEQYF. In nucleotides, the CDR3 is TGTGCCAGCAGCGTAGAGGCGGGAGGGCCTTACGAGCAGTACTTC.